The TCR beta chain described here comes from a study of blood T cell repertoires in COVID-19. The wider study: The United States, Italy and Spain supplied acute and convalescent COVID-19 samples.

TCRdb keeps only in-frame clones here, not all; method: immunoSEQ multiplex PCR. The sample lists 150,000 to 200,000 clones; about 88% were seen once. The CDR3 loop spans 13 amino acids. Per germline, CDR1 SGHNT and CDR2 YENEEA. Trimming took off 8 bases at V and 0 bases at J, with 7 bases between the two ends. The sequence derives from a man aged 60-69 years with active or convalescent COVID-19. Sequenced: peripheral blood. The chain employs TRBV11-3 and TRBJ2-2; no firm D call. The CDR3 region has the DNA TGTGCCAGCGGCGAGGCGAACACCGGGGAGCTGTTTTTT. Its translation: CASGEANTGELFF. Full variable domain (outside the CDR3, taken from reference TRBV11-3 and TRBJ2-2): EAGVVQSPRYKIIEKKQPVAFWCNPISGHNTLYWYLQNLGQGPELLIRYENEEAVDDSQLPKDRFSAERLKGVDSTLKIQPAELGDSAVYLCASGEANTGELFFGEGSRLTVL.